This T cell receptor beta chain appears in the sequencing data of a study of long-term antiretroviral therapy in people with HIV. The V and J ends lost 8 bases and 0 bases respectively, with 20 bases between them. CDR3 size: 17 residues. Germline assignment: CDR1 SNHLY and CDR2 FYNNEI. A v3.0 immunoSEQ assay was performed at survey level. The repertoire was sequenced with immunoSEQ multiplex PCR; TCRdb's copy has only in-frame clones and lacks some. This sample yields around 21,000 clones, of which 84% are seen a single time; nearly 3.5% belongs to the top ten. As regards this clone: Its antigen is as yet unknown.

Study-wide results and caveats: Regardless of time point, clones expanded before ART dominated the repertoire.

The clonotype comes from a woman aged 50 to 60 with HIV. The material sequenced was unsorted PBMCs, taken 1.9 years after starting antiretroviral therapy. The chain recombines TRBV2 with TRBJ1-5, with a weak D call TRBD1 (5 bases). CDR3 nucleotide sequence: TGTGCCAGCGGCTCGGACACCCGAATTTATAGCAATCAGCCCCAGCATTTT. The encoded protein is CASGSDTRIYSNQPQHF.